This T cell receptor beta chain was obtained from a study of OX40 agonist ivuxolimab in advanced cancers. As for the study in general: Patients were over 65% male with ages roughly 20 to 80, mean roughly 55.

A history of autoimmune disease or systemic immunosuppression excluded patients. Study-wide results and limits: Average numbers of expanded clones were greater in CD8+ T cells than in CD4+. Relatively little clonal expansion, among the lowest observed, appeared in partial responders at 0.1-3.0 mg/kg.

V was clipped by 1 base and J by 5 bases; unmatched bases: 10. In germline, CDR1 is MNHEY, CDR2 SMNVEV (reference sequence). This CDR3 is built from 17 residues. On this clone: The antigen is unknown.

TCRdb keeps only in-frame clones here, not all; method: immunoSEQ multiplex PCR. The data contain about 53,000 clones, roughly 90% of them singletons. The chain couples TRBV27 to TRBJ2-4, with 8 bases aligning to TRBD2. This clonotype originated in an adult with an advanced solid tumor such as melanoma, head and neck, liver or kidney cancer. Sequenced material: CD4+ or CD8+ T cells sorted from blood, taken in a trial of the OX40 agonist ivuxolimab. The CDR3 sequence is CASSLFASGRIQNIQYF. The CDR3 nucleotides are TGTGCCAGCAGTTTATTTGCTAGCGGGCGAATACAAAACATTCAGTACTTC.